Below, one T cell receptor (beta chain) is given with its context. Source study methods: By means of reference gene primer amplification, nucleated cell counts were estimated. Assay: immunoSEQ multiplex PCR; the TCRdb copy retains only in-frame clones and omits some. That table is the source of V, J and clone size, and D and trimming were worked out from the DNA. Altogether around 75,000 clones are present, approximately 90% being singletons, with the ten largest covering roughly a fifth. The data were taken from a study of blood T cell repertoires in COVID-19. Whole-study context: COVID-19 samples collected from the United States, Italy and Spain covered acute and convalescent phases. The analysed material was cDNA or gDNA that came from T cells, B-cell-depleted T cells, or PBMCs.

The CDR3 is 16 residues long. After removal of 5 bases from V and 3 bases from J, the junction contained 8 bases not matched to a gene. Germline CDR1 reads MNHEY; CDR2 reads SMNVEV (reference sequence). Material: peripheral blood. This sequence originates from a human donor in a cohort sampled during active COVID-19. The chain combines TRBV27 with TRBJ2-2, with TRBD1 identical over 8 bases. Here the CDR3 DNA reads TGTGCCAGCAGTCCGCAGGGACAGGTCCACACCGGGGAGCTGTTTTTT. It is translated as CASSPQGQVHTGELFF.